One sample yielded the 10 T cell receptor beta chains listed below, sequenced in a study of human T cells and chemical hapten exposure. TCRdb reanalysed the 5' RACE reads using MiXCR and keeps one entry per CDR3 protein. The profile shows 70,000 to 85,000 distinct CDR3 sequences, approximately 15% of them singletons. Total RNA was isolated from unfractionated whole blood. The receptors shown here come from a female donor in good health.

The chain is built from TRBV19 and TRBJ2-7; 7 bases align to TRBD1. Trimming cost V 6 bases and J 2 bases; bases outside gene matches: 10. The germline gives CDR1 LNHDA, CDR2 SQIVND (reference sequence). This CDR3 region has 15 residues. CDR3 sequence: CASRGRNRGAYEQYF. The CDR3 coding sequence is TGTGCCAGTAGAGGAAGAAACAGGGGAGCCTACGAGCAGTACTTC. The full variable domain, with the rest looked up from reference TRBV19 and TRBJ2-7, is DGGITQSPKYLFRKEGQNVTLSCEQNLNHDAMYWYRQDPGQGLRLIYYSQIVNDFQKGDIAEGYSVSREKKESFPLTVTSAQKNPTAFYLCASRGRNRGAYEQYFGPGTRLTVT.

Ten or more counts support this clonotype. V gene TRBV7-9 combines with J gene TRBJ2-1; tentatively, D is TRBD2 (6 bases). V dropped 5 bases and J dropped 9 bases, with 11 bases sitting between them. The CDR3 consists of 12 residues. Germline assignment: CDR1 SEHNR and CDR2 FQNEAQ (reference sequence). CDR3 residues: CASSGTSSEQFF. In DNA form, the CDR3 reads TGTGCCAGCAGCGGAACTAGCAGTGAGCAGTTCTTC.

This clonotype was seen only a few times. The chain recombines TRBV10-2 with TRBJ2-3, with D possibly being TRBD2 (5 bases). Between the trimmed V and J ends, which lost 6 bases and 4 bases, there was a span of 14 bases. The germline V gene encodes CDR1 WSHSY and CDR2 SAAADI. The CDR3 has 14 amino acids. CDR3 sequence (DNA): TGCGCCAGCAGCGGACTTAGCCGGGCAGATACGCAGTATTTT. Its translation: CASSGLSRADTQYF.

This clonotype was observed at least ten times. The V gene is TRBV7-2, the J gene TRBJ1-1, with 11 bases matching TRBD1. After removal of 4 bases from V and 6 bases from J, the junction contained 7 bases not matched to a gene. Germline V gene sequence: CDR1 SGHTA, CDR2 FQGNSA. The CDR3 sequence is 15 residues long. The CDR3 bases are TGTGCCAGCAGCTCGTTCTTGGGACAGGGGGCTGAAGCTTTCTTT. Amino acids: CASSSFLGQGAEAFF.

This clonotype was seen a few times. This chain links TRBV7-8 with TRBJ2-7; 10 nucleotides match TRBD1. Germline V CDR1 and CDR2: SGHVS, FQNEAQ. The V and J ends lost 5 bases and 7 bases, in that order; junction bases with no gene match: 5. The CDR3 sequence is 13 residues long. CDR3 residues: CASSMDRGEEQYF. CDR3 nucleotides: TGTGCCAGCAGCATGGACAGGGGGGAGGAGCAGTACTTC.

This rearrangement joins TRBV4-1 to TRBJ1-2, with 10 bases identical to TRBD1. CDR1 MGHRA and CDR2 YSYEKL come from the germline V gene. CDR3 length: 16 amino acids. Losses at the gene ends were 4 bases for V and 7 bases for J; bases not matched to a gene: 12. The CDR3 coding sequence is TGCGCCAGCAGCCCCCGGAGGGGACAGGGGTCGGGTGGCTACACCTTC. Translation gives CASSPRRGQGSGGYTF.

This clonotype was observed a few times. The V and J genes are TRBV12-3 or TRBV12-4 and TRBJ2-3; possibly TRBD1 for D (5 bases). The ends were cut back, 6 bases at V and 6 bases at J, with 25 bases in the middle. CDR3 length equals 17 residues. The CDR3 sequence is CASRPHDGQGIMDTQYF. The CDR3 DNA follows: TGTGCCAGCAGACCCCACGATGGGCAGGGTATCATGGATACGCAGTATTTT.

V usage is TRBV7-9 and J usage is TRBJ2-5; D not certain. The CDR3 sequence is 12 residues long. V lost 0 bases and J lost 14, with 13 bases in between. Germline values: CDR1 SEHNR, CDR2 FQNEAQ (reference sequence). DNA of the CDR3: TGTGCCAGCAGCTTAGCCATCCAGGACCCCTACTTC. Translation gives CASSLAIQDPYF.

This clonotype was seen a few times. The chain is built from TRBV28 and TRBJ2-7; 9 bases match TRBD1. CDR1 is MDHEN and CDR2 is SYDVKM in the germline V gene. After removal of 5 bases from V and 2 bases from J, the junction contained 7 bases not matched to a gene. There are 15 residues in the CDR3. The CDR3 region is CASSGGQGNPYEQYF. The CDR3 DNA is TGTGCCAGCAGTGGGGGACAGGGAAACCCCTACGAGCAGTACTTC.

This clonotype was seen more than once but under ten times. The rearrangement uses TRBV29-1 and TRBJ1-2; 7 bases are a match to TRBD1. The germline gives CDR1 SQVTM, CDR2 ANQGSEA. The ends lost 4 bases at V and 4 bases at J; junction bases unmatched: 6. The CDR3 loop spans 13 amino acids. The CDR3 DNA sequence: TGCAGCGTTGGACAGGGTCAGGGCTATGGCTACACCTTC. This gives the protein CSVGQGQGYGYTF.